This T cell receptor beta chain is from a study of immune heterogeneity within non-small cell lung tumors. Study-level background: Squamous cell carcinomas accounted for several of the tumors, non-squamous carcinomas for roughly 10, and 1 was not otherwise specified.

Study outcomes and limitations: Tumor sites within a patient were found to share identical dominant CDR3 beta clonotypes, and site-unique high-frequency clones were also present. Patients largely differed in their high-frequency T-cell receptor beta clonotypes.

The ends lost 5 bases at V and 8 bases at J; junction bases unmatched: 6. Germline V gene lookup returns CDR1 MNHEY and CDR2 SMNVEV (reference sequence). The CDR3 spans 14 residues. This clonotype is categorized as medium-sized. The antigen is not known. Multiplex PCR (32 V and 13 J primers) was used to amplify the TCR beta CDR3. A single record per CDR3 protein comes from TCRdb applying MiXCR to the multiplex PCR reads. The table lists 1,500 to 2,500 distinct CDR3 sequences, 30% of them singletons. Template input, which was bulk tumor genomic DNA, totaled approximately 640 ng per sample. Several biopsies per primary tumor, spaced far apart, were taken during surgery. Curative surgery was performed on patients who had untreated, newly diagnosed non-small cell lung cancer. Curative-intent surgery was being performed on the donors, who were patients newly diagnosed with non-small cell lung cancer.

Specimen: lung tumor tissue. This receptor was obtained from a man between 60 and 70 years old with non-small cell lung cancer. The chain links TRBV27 to TRBJ1-6, with 7 nucleotides matching TRBD1. CDR3 in amino acids: CASSPGTADSPLHF. The CDR3 DNA reads as TGTGCCAGCAGTCCCGGGACAGCAGATTCACCCCTCCACTTT.